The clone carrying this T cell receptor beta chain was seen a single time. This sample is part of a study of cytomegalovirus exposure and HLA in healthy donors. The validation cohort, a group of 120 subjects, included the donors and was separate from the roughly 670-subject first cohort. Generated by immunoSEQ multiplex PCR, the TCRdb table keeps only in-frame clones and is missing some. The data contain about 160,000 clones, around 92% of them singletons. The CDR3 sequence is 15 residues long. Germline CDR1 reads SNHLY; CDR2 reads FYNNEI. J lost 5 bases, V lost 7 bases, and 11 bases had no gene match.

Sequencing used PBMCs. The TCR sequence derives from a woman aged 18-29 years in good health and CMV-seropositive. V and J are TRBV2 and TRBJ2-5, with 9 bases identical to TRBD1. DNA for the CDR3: TGTGCCAGCACGGGGGAACAGGGGGCGCTTGAGACCCAGTACTTC. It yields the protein CASTGEQGALETQYF.